The 30 T cell receptor beta chains presented below share a single source sample, sequenced in a study of blood T cell repertoires in COVID-19. Data came from immunoSEQ multiplex PCR; TCRdb stores just in-frame clones and leaves some out. Found here are approximately 210,000 clones, under 90% of them singletons; the top ten hold 3.5% to 4%. The sequencing input was peripheral blood. These receptors came from an elderly woman with acute or convalescent COVID-19.

This chain joins TRBV7-9 and TRBJ2-3; 14 bases fit TRBD2. CDR3 length equals 18 residues. The V segment lost 5 bases and the J segment 0 bases; nucleotides outside the gene matches: 7. Germline CDR1 reads SEHNR; CDR2 reads FQNEAQ (reference sequence). This CDR3 is CASSRGLAGGSSTDTQYF. In nucleotides, the CDR3 is TGTGCCAGCAGCCGCGGACTAGCGGGGGGCTCTAGCACAGATACGCAGTATTTT.

The CDR3 sequence is CASSRLTGPPSGANVLTF. As DNA, the CDR3 is TGCGCCAGCAGCAGGTTGACAGGACCCCCCTCAGGGGCCAACGTCCTGACTTTC. The J gene is TRBJ2-6, the V gene TRBV5-1, with D possibly TRBD1 on 6 matching bases. Germline CDR1 and CDR2: SGHRS and YFSETQ. This CDR3 region has 18 residues. V was trimmed by 4 bases and J by 4 bases, leaving 21 bases between them.

V usage is TRBV4-1 and J usage is TRBJ1-6; 9 bases agree with TRBD1. CDR1 MGHRA and CDR2 YSYEKL come from the germline V gene. The ends lost 0 bases at V and 8 bases at J; junction bases unmatched: 8. The CDR3 runs to 17 residues. CDR3 DNA sequence: TGCGCCAGCAGCCAAGATACCACAGGGGGCTTTTATTCACCCCTCCACTTT. It encodes CASSQDTTGGFYSPLHF.

The chain carries TRBV19 and TRBJ2-3; D remains ambiguous. The V end was cut by 6 bases, the J end by 6 bases, with 13 bases between. Germline-derived CDR1 and CDR2 are LNHDA and SQIVND (reference sequence). The CDR3 sequence is 13 residues long. The CDR3 sequence: CASSASRWDTQYF. The CDR3 coding sequence is TGTGCCAGTAGCGCCTCCCGGTGGGATACGCAGTATTTT.

This clone was observed many times. V usage is TRBV4-1 and J usage is TRBJ2-2; a weak D match, TRBD2 (6 bases). The V end lost 3 bases, the J end lost 6 bases, and 11 bases lay between the germline ends. This CDR3 region has 14 residues. The germline CDR1 and CDR2 sequences are MGHRA and YSYEKL. CDR3 region: CASSHPWGAGELFF. CDR3 nucleotides: TGCGCCAGCAGCCACCCCTGGGGGGCCGGGGAGCTGTTTTTT.

The J gene is TRBJ2-1, the V gene TRBV18; TRBD2 matches 10 bases. This CDR3 comprises 15 residues. Germline V gene data show CDR1 as KGHSH and CDR2 as LQKENI. With 1 base clipped from V and 5 bases from J, the junction kept 2 bases outside the gene matches. CDR3 sequence reads: CASSPLAGGHNEQFF. The DNA for the CDR3 is TGTGCCAGCTCACCACTAGCGGGGGGCCACAATGAGCAGTTCTTC.

V usage is TRBV2 and J usage is TRBJ1-6; D possibly corresponds to TRBD1 (5 bases). CDR1 and CDR2 (germline): SNHLY, FYNNEI. There are 14 residues in the CDR3. V lost 2 bases and J lost 7, with 9 bases in between. CDR3 sequence: CASSEQGANSPLHF. As DNA, the CDR3 is TGTGCCAGCAGTGAACAGGGCGCCAATTCACCCCTCCACTTT.

The chain links TRBV25-1 to TRBJ1-1; possibly TRBD1 for D (6 bases). Germline assignment: CDR1 MGHDK and CDR2 SYGVNS. Between the trimmed V and J ends, which lost 4 bases and 5 bases, there was a span of 11 bases. The CDR3 runs to 13 residues. DNA for the CDR3: TGTGCCAGCAGTGGGCACAGGGAGACTGAAGCTTTCTTT. This codes for CASSGHRETEAFF.

The chain uses TRBV19 and TRBJ1-1; TRBD1 is a possible D gene (5 bases). This CDR3 has 14 amino acids. Trimming pared 4 bases from V and 3 bases from J, leaving 12 bases between. Germline lookup yields CDR1 LNHDA and CDR2 SQIVND (reference sequence). CDR3 DNA: TGTGCCAGTAGTAGGGGCCTGGGCGACACTGAAGCTTTCTTT. Protein sequence: CASSRGLGDTEAFF.

The gene calls are TRBV6-5 and TRBJ2-1; the match to TRBD2 covers 9 bases. The CDR3 is 14 residues long. With 7 bases clipped from V and 6 bases from J, the junction kept 7 bases outside the gene matches. Germline V CDR1 and CDR2: MNHEY, SVGAGI. The CDR3 here is CASTAGGPGNEQFF. The CDR3 coding sequence is TGTGCCAGCACGGCGGGGGGGCCAGGCAATGAGCAGTTCTTC.

In its sample, this clone was seen a few times. This sample includes further DNA sequences coding for the same CDR3. This chain connects TRBV6-5 to TRBJ1-1; 11 bases map to TRBD1. Trimming removed 2 bases from V and 5 bases from J; junction bases left unmatched: 1. The CDR3 length is 14 residues. Germline V gene data show CDR1 as MNHEY and CDR2 as SVGAGI. The chain's CDR3 is CASSYRDRGTEAFF. CDR3 in DNA: TGTGCCAGCAGTTACCGGGACAGGGGGACTGAAGCTTTCTTT.

V is TRBV3-1 (or the pseudogene TRBV3-2) and J is TRBJ1-3; possible D gene TRBD1, 5 bases. There are 17 residues in the CDR3. Germline V gene lookup returns CDR1 LGHDT and CDR2 YNNKEL (reference sequence). The V end lost 3 bases, the J end lost 4 bases, and 19 bases lay between the germline ends. In DNA, the CDR3 is TGTGCCAGCAGCCAGTACCTCAGGGTTGGGGCCGGAAACACCATATATTTT. It is translated as CASSQYLRVGAGNTIYF.

CDR3 in amino acids: CASSPTGSNQPQHF. In nucleotides, the CDR3 is TGTGCCAGCAGCCCCACAGGAAGCAATCAGCCCCAGCATTTT. This rearrangement joins TRBV6-5 to TRBJ1-5; D perhaps matches TRBD1 (5 bases). Germline CDR1 is MNHEY and CDR2 is SVGAGI. This CDR3 region has 14 residues. With 6 bases removed from V and 1 base from J, the gap between germline ends came to 10 bases.

Only a few counts were recorded for this clone. The rearrangement uses TRBV7-8 and TRBJ1-3; the D is unclear. With 5 bases removed from V and 1 base from J, the gap between germline ends came to 15 bases. Germline V gives CDR1 SGHVS, CDR2 FQNEAQ. The CDR3 runs 16 residues. CDR3 loop: CASSQTQLLSGNTIYF. The CDR3 DNA follows: TGTGCCAGCAGCCAAACTCAGCTACTATCTGGAAACACCATATATTTT.

The V and J genes are TRBV19 and TRBJ1-1, with 7 bases lining up with TRBD1. Trimming removed 9 bases from V and 3 bases from J; junction bases left unmatched: 16. Germline V gives CDR1 LNHDA, CDR2 SQIVND (reference sequence). The CDR3 runs 16 residues. Here the CDR3 DNA reads TGTGCCAGCCAAATTGAGACAGGGATTCGATACACTGAAGCTTTCTTT. Encoded protein: CASQIETGIRYTEAFF.

This rearrangement joins TRBV18 to TRBJ1-2, with 12 positions matching TRBD1. The germline V gene encodes CDR1 KGHSH and CDR2 LQKENI. The junction had 6 bases not matched to a gene; V was cut back by 3 bases and J by 4 bases. The CDR3 is 16 residues long. This CDR3 reads CASSPPGTGGGYGYTF. CDR3 nucleotide sequence: TGTGCCAGCTCACCCCCCGGGACAGGGGGCGGCTATGGCTACACCTTC.

The genes are TRBV4-1 and TRBJ2-1; TRBD2 agrees at 9 bases. This CDR3 is built from 17 residues. The V segment lost 3 bases and the J segment 8 bases; nucleotides outside the gene matches: 14. CDR1 and CDR2 (germline): MGHRA, YSYEKL. The CDR3 DNA sequence: TGCGCCAGCAGCCAGATAGGACGGGCGGGGGGGCCAGATGAGCAGTTCTTC. Its protein is CASSQIGRAGGPDEQFF.

To note about this clone: Other DNA sequences in this specimen translate into the identical CDR3. This sequence joins TRBV29-1 and TRBJ1-5; 7 bases are shared with TRBD1. V was clipped by 6 bases and J by 0 bases; unmatched bases: 2. Germline assignment: CDR1 SQVTM and CDR2 ANQGSEA. The CDR3 runs 13 residues. The CDR3 is CSVRDSSNQPQHF. As DNA, the CDR3 is TGCAGCGTCCGGGACAGTAGCAATCAGCCCCAGCATTTT. Full variable domain (remainder filled in from reference TRBV29-1 and TRBJ1-5): SAVISQKPSRDICQRGTSLTIQCQVDSQVTMMFWYRQQPGQSLTLIATANQGSEATYESGFVIDKFPISRPNLTFSTLTVSNMSPEDSSIYLCSVRDSSNQPQHFGDGTRLSIL.

This sequence joins TRBV30 and TRBJ1-6, with unresolved D. This CDR3 contains 11 residues. Germline V gives CDR1 GTSNPN, CDR2 SVGIG (reference sequence). Trimming took 3 bases from V and 12 from J, leaving 9 bases between them. This CDR3 is CAWRGEEPLHF. The CDR3 nucleotides are TGTGCCTGGAGGGGTGAGGAACCCCTCCACTTT.

This clone was recorded only once. The chain links TRBV9 to TRBJ1-2; D unresolved. With 3 bases removed from V and 6 bases from J, the gap between germline ends came to 6 bases. The length of the CDR3 is 11 residues. CDR1 is SGDLS, CDR2 YYNGEE, per germline. The CDR3 DNA sequence: TGTGCCAGCAGCGCCCTTAATGGCTACACCTTC. This codes for CASSALNGYTF.

This chain links TRBV6-2 or TRBV6-3 with TRBJ2-5, with 9 bases aligning to TRBD1. The ends lost 2 bases at V and 5 bases at J; junction bases unmatched: 9. CDR3 length: 16 amino acids. Per the germline V gene, CDR1 is MNHEY and CDR2 is SVGEGT. CDR3 protein: CASSYHNRGRQETQYF. The CDR3, as DNA: TGTGCCAGCAGTTACCATAACAGGGGGCGCCAGGAGACCCAGTACTTC.

This clone has just a few counts. The rearrangement joins TRBV2 to TRBJ2-7; D is unresolved. This CDR3 is 12 amino acids long. Germline V gene data show CDR1 as SNHLY and CDR2 as FYNNEI. Trimming left V 4 bases short and J 6 bases short, with 10 bases between. The CDR3 nucleotides are TGTGCCAGCAGTGTCAGAGGATTCGAGCAGTACTTC. Its translation is CASSVRGFEQYF.

This clone was recorded a few times. The rearrangement uses TRBV18 and TRBJ2-7, with 9 bases identical to TRBD1. Unmatched junction bases numbered 3, after V lost 5 bases and J lost 4 bases. There are 13 residues in the CDR3. Per the germline V gene, CDR1 is KGHSH and CDR2 is LQKENI. As DNA, the CDR3 is TGTGCCAGCTCAGCGGGACAGGGTTACGAGCAGTACTTC. Amino acids: CASSAGQGYEQYF.

The chain uses TRBV6-1 and TRBJ1-2; D not resolved. Germline V gene lookup returns CDR1 MNHNS and CDR2 SASEGT. The CDR3 has 14 amino acids. The CDR3: CVSLLGDPPYGYTF. CDR3 nucleotides: TGTGTATCCCTCTTGGGCGATCCCCCCTATGGCTACACCTTC.

This chain uses TRBV3-1 (or the pseudogene TRBV3-2) with TRBJ1-2; 7 bases agree with TRBD1. Per the germline V gene, CDR1 is LGHDT and CDR2 is YNNKEL (reference sequence). V shed 6 bases, J shed 5 bases, and the junction held 12 bases outside the gene matches. The CDR3 loop spans 15 amino acids. CDR3 DNA sequence: TGTGCCAGCAGTCCTCGACAGGGTCCGGTATATGGCTACACCTTC. Protein sequence: CASSPRQGPVYGYTF.

The V and J genes are TRBV5-1 and TRBJ1-5; D is unresolved. The CDR3 totals 16 residues. V shed 0 bases and J shed 1 base, with 11 bases lying between them. CDR1 is SGHRS, CDR2 YFSETQ, per germline. The CDR3 DNA reads as TGCGCCAGCAGCTTGGCCGGTAGCACCAGCAATCAGCCCCAGCATTTT. It codes for CASSLAGSTSNQPQHF.

This chain links TRBV5-6 with TRBJ2-5; the D gene is possibly TRBD1 (5 bases). Trimming took off 4 bases at V and 1 base at J, with 11 bases between the two ends. CDR1 is SGHDT and CDR2 is YYEEEE in the germline V gene. There are 14 residues in the CDR3. The CDR3 DNA follows: TGTGCCAGCAGCATAAACAGGATCCAAGAGACCCAGTACTTC. Translation gives CASSINRIQETQYF.

J is TRBJ1-1 and V is TRBV11-2; perhaps TRBD1 as D (5 bases). There are 19 residues in the CDR3. The germline V gene encodes CDR1 SGHAT and CDR2 FQNNGV. Trimming took 0 bases from V and 0 from J, leaving 20 bases between them. The CDR3 sequence: CASSLDGTGDFHMNTEAFF. CDR3 DNA: TGTGCCAGCAGCTTAGATGGAACCGGGGACTTCCACATGAACACTGAAGCTTTCTTT.

J is TRBJ1-6 and V is TRBV5-8; a possible D gene is TRBD1 (6 bases). The V end was cut by 0 bases, the J end by 5 bases, with 15 bases between. CDR1 and CDR2 (germline): SGHTS, YDEGEE. The CDR3 runs to 17 residues. The CDR3: CASSLDAGGPNNSPLHF. CDR3 sequence (DNA): TGTGCCAGCAGCTTGGATGCGGGGGGCCCAAATAATTCACCCCTCCACTTT.

The chain carries TRBV29-1 and TRBJ1-1; 8 nucleotides match TRBD1. The germline V gene has CDR1 SQVTM and CDR2 ANQGSEA. Unmatched junction bases numbered 4, after V lost 7 bases and J lost 0 bases. CDR3 size: 13 residues. The CDR3 region is CSARTGMNTEAFF. In nucleotides, the CDR3 is TGCAGCGCAAGGACAGGGATGAACACTGAAGCTTTCTTT. Full variable domain (rest looked up from reference TRBV29-1 and TRBJ1-1): SAVISQKPSRDICQRGTSLTIQCQVDSQVTMMFWYRQQPGQSLTLIATANQGSEATYESGFVIDKFPISRPNLTFSTLTVSNMSPEDSSIYLCSARTGMNTEAFFGQGTRLTVV.